The 11 T cell receptor beta chains in this list originate from one sample, sequenced in a study of control samples from healthy donors and cancer patients. Sequenced by immunoSEQ multiplex PCR; TCRdb stores in-frame clones only, minus some. Of around 90,000 clones in the sample, 86% were seen once. What was sequenced was blood. The receptors come from a young man in good health.

The chain employs TRBV6-1 and TRBJ1-5, with a tentative D call TRBD1 (5 bases). Germline assignment: CDR1 MNHNS and CDR2 SASEGT. V lost 2 bases, J lost 4 bases, and 12 bases lay in between. The CDR3 is made up of 15 amino acids. The CDR3 sequence is CASSERGPNNQPQHF. Here the CDR3 DNA reads TGTGCCAGCAGTGAAAGGGGACCCAATAATCAGCCCCAGCATTTT.

The CDR3 loop is CASRWVLNTEAFF. CDR3 nucleotides: TGTGCCAGCAGATGGGTGCTGAACACTGAAGCTTTCTTT. The chain uses TRBV21-1 and TRBJ1-1. TRBV21-1 is a known pseudogene. This CDR3 contains 13 residues.

The chain links TRBV10-2 to TRBJ1-4; TRBD1 is a possible D gene (6 bases). This CDR3 has 15 residues. CDR1 is WSHSY, CDR2 SAAADI, per germline. V dropped 6 bases and J dropped 4 bases, with 15 bases sitting between them. The CDR3 sequence is CASRSGQSNNEKLFF. The CDR3, as DNA: TGCGCCAGCAGATCAGGACAGTCGAATAATGAAAAACTGTTTTTT.

The chain recombines TRBV4-2 with TRBJ1-6, with a possible D match to TRBD1 (5 bases). The CDR3 is made up of 16 amino acids. Germline V gives CDR1 LGHNA, CDR2 YNFKEQ. V was trimmed by 0 bases and J by 5 bases, leaving 11 bases between them. CDR3 nucleotide sequence: TGTGCCAGCAGCCAAGAATGGGGGGTCAATAATTCACCCCTCCACTTT. The encoded protein is CASSQEWGVNNSPLHF.

This clone was seen at least ten times. The chain has TRBV3-1 (or the pseudogene TRBV3-2) and TRBJ1-3, with 7 bases that match TRBD1. The CDR3 is 16 residues long. In germline, CDR1 is LGHDT, CDR2 YNNKEL (reference sequence). With V trimmed by 5 bases and J by 0 bases, 7 bases remained unmatched. The CDR3 sequence is CASSFTGQVSGNTIYF. Written as DNA, the CDR3 is TGTGCCAGCAGCTTCACTGGACAGGTCTCTGGAAACACCATATATTTT.

CDR3 bases: TGTGCCAGCAGGGGTAGCGGGGCAGATACGCAGTATTTT. It yields the protein CASRGSGADTQYF. The chain couples TRBV6-5 to TRBJ2-3, with 8 bases identical to TRBD2. Germline V gene lookup returns CDR1 MNHEY and CDR2 SVGAGI. Germline trimming cut 6 bases from V and 4 bases from J; bases unmatched to any gene: 3. The CDR3 has 13 residues.

The chain employs TRBV25-1 and TRBJ2-2; D call uncertain. Trimming removed 1 base from V and 4 bases from J, with 13 bases in between. This CDR3 has 16 amino acids. CDR1 MGHDK and CDR2 SYGVNS come from the germline V gene. The CDR3 nucleotides are TGTGCCAGCAGTGAATCTTCGGTCTTCCCCACCGGGGAGCTGTTTTTT. Its protein product is CASSESSVFPTGELFF.

This clone occurred once. The CDR3 reads CASSLAGTYDNEQFF. CDR3 DNA sequence: TGTGCCAGCAGTTTAGCCGGGACTTACGACAATGAGCAGTTCTTC. The chain couples TRBV28 to TRBJ2-1, with D perhaps TRBD2 (6 bases). This CDR3 has 15 amino acids. Germline CDR1 MDHEN, CDR2 SYDVKM. V was cut by 2 bases and J by 5 bases, with 13 bases left in between.

The rearrangement uses TRBV20-1 and TRBJ1-2; 8 nucleotides align to TRBD1. The CDR3 is 14 amino acids. The V and J ends lost 3 bases and 3 bases, in that order; junction bases with no gene match: 6. In germline, CDR1 is DFQATT, CDR2 SNEGSKA (reference sequence). The CDR3 DNA is TGCAGTGCTAGTATATTGGGACAGGACTATGGCTACACCTTC. Amino acids: CSASILGQDYGYTF.

The V and J genes are TRBV9 and TRBJ1-2; no clear D. Germline CDR1 reads SGDLS; CDR2 reads YYNGEE. The length of the CDR3 is 14 residues. The V end lost 3 bases, the J end lost 6 bases, and 15 bases lay between the germline ends. The CDR3 sequence is CASSANTFGDGYTF. The CDR3 DNA reads as TGTGCCAGCAGCGCAAATACTTTCGGCGATGGCTACACCTTC.

The chain combines TRBV18 with TRBJ2-1, with 7 bases that match TRBD2. The ends lost 6 bases at V and 1 base at J; junction bases unmatched: 9. Germline CDR1 and CDR2: KGHSH and LQKENI. This CDR3 has 16 residues. The CDR3 DNA sequence: TGTGCCAGCTCCCGCCAGGGCGGGGGATCCTACAATGAGCAGTTCTTC. This sequence encodes CASSRQGGGSYNEQFF. Together with reference TRBV18 and TRBJ2-1, the CDR3 gives the full variable domain: NAGVMQNPRHLVRRRGQEARLRCSPMKGHSHVYWYRQLPEEGLKFMVYLQKENIIDESGMPKERFSAEFPKEGPSILRIQQVVRGDSAAYFCASSRQGGGSYNEQFFGPGTRLTVL.